A selection of T cell receptor beta chains follows, all from one sample in a study of early T cells in non-severe SARS-CoV-2 infection. Via MiXCR, TCRdb re-called the 5' RACE reads, giving one row per CDR3 protein. The sample shows 45,000 to 50,000 distinct CDR3 sequences, about 5.6% of them seen only once. The material sequenced was whole blood. All receptors derive from an adult who was a healthcare worker with PCR-confirmed SARS-CoV-2 infection or an uninfected control (not recorded which). CDR3s include the opening cysteine and the closing phenylalanine or tryptophan. A D gene is named only where the DNA matches it firmly. Expanded clones get a size class; other rows say once, few or many, or leave the size out.

TRBV15	many	.	TRBJ1-5	CATSSSLSPQHF	TGTGCCACCAGCAGCTCACTATCGCCCCAGCATTTT
TRBV3-1	few	TRBD1	TRBJ2-2	CASDRGGTGELFF	TGTGCCTCCGACAGGGGTGGAACCGGGGAGCTGTTTTTT
TRBV11-2	.	.	TRBJ1-1	CASSSSRIGNTEAFF	TGTGCCAGCAGCTCTTCAAGGATAGGGAACACTGAAGCTTTCTTT
TRBV6-5	.	.	TRBJ2-5	CASSYSGRAGVETQYF	TGTGCCAGCAGTTACTCGGGGCGGGCAGGAGTAGAGACCCAGTACTTC
TRBV29-1	many	.	TRBJ2-1	CSVHHGSNEQFF	TGCAGCGTTCATCACGGGTCCAATGAGCAGTTCTTC
TRBV30	few	.	TRBJ1-2	CAWSGQYFYGYTF	TGTGCCTGGAGTGGACAGTACTTCTATGGCTACACCTTC
TRBV20-1	.	.	TRBJ1-1	CSASGDTEAFF	TGCAGTGCTAGCGGTGACACTGAAGCTTTCTTT
TRBV18	many	.	TRBJ1-6	CASSPPNSGGVAPLHF	TGTGCCAGCTCACCACCTAACAGTGGAGGCGTTGCACCCCTCCACTTT
TRBV4-3	.	.	TRBJ2-1	CASSAWMGNINEQFF	TGCGCCAGCAGCGCCTGGATGGGGAATATCAATGAGCAGTTCTTC
TRBV7-9	.	.	TRBJ2-6	CASSLTGFTGANVLTF	TGTGCCAGCAGCTTAACAGGGTTCACTGGGGCCAACGTCCTGACTTTC
TRBV7-6	few	.	TRBJ2-5	CASSPQQGGDGETQYF	TGTGCCAGCAGCCCCCAACAAGGGGGGGACGGAGAGACCCAGTACTTC
TRBV7-2	many	.	TRBJ1-5	CASSLVGSGPGEPQHF	TGTGCCAGCAGCTTAGTGGGCTCCGGGCCAGGGGAGCCCCAGCATTTT
TRBV10-1	many	.	TRBJ1-5	CATSSRRELSNQPQHF	TGCGCCACCTCTTCCCGACGGGAATTGAGCAATCAGCCCCAGCATTTT
TRBV2	many	.	TRBJ2-7	CASSEAGGPRHEQYF	TGTGCCAGCAGTGAAGCAGGGGGACCCCGGCACGAGCAGTACTTC
TRBV10-3	.	.	TRBJ1-2	CAIGRGLDGYTF	TGTGCCATCGGAAGGGGCCTCGACGGCTACACCTTC
TRBV12-3/TRBV12-4	many	.	TRBJ1-1	CASSWGNTEAFF	TGTGCCAGCAGTTGGGGGAACACTGAAGCTTTCTTT